The T cell receptor beta chain described here comes from a study of blood T cell repertoires in COVID-19. Overall study: Samples came from the United States, Italy and Spain, spanning acute and convalescent COVID-19. PBMCs, B-cell-depleted T cells, or T cells provided the cDNA or gDNA that made up the material.

This CDR3 has 17 residues. The V and J ends lost 0 bases and 8 bases, in that order; junction bases with no gene match: 6. Germline V gene data show CDR1 as MGHRA and CDR2 as YSYEKL. Authors' analysis steps: Cell counts per sample came from amplifying reference gene primers. Measured with immunoSEQ multiplex PCR; TCRdb has only the in-frame clones, and not every one. The D gene and trimming were derived from the DNA, and the V and J assignments and clone size from that table. The repertoire holds 300,000 or so clones, with around nine tenths as singletons. Participant-given clinical history determined each cohort assignment.

The receptor was isolated from a woman aged 45 to 65 who had been exposed to COVID-19. V and J are TRBV4-1 and TRBJ2-2, with 13 bases identical to TRBD2. The sample comprised PBMCs or T cells enriched from blood (not recorded which). The CDR3 here is CASSQEMGLAGRGELFF. The CDR3 DNA reads as TGCGCCAGCAGCCAAGAAATGGGACTAGCGGGGCGGGGGGAGCTGTTTTTT.